The present T cell receptor (beta chain) was sequenced within a study of T-cell reconstitution after alpha-beta-depleted transplantation in children. Study-wide points: Reports say that about two months after transplant, the alpha-beta T cells came out of several hundred graft clones that had expanded. A year had passed since transplant, and T-cell counts and diversity by then came mostly from newly produced T cells. Surviving recipient T cells and thymic progenitors accounted for the high day-60 TCRbeta diversity observed in some patients.

The authors prepared the TCRbeta library with unique molecular identifiers. TCRdb independently ran MiXCR on the PCR reads; one entry per CDR3 protein. Here the sample spans some 120,000 distinct CDR3 sequences, approximately 22% being singletons. Turning to this clonotype: Antigen unknown.

This CDR3 region has 14 residues. Trimming took 2 bases from V and 2 from J, leaving 10 bases between them. Germline CDR1 is SGHDT and CDR2 is YYEEEE. V usage is TRBV5-6 and J usage is TRBJ1-2; D is perhaps TRBD1 (5 bases). The source of this sequence is a male patient between 2 and 10 years old who had a stem cell transplant for chronic granulomatous disease, so the T cells may come from the graft donor. The material sequenced was PBMCs, mostly from graft donor cells, taken 180 days after TCRalphabeta/CD19-depleted stem cell transplant. The CDR3 loop reads CASSFGGANYGYTF. The CDR3 region has the DNA TGTGCCAGCAGCTTTGGAGGGGCGAACTATGGCTACACCTTC.